These 12 T cell receptor beta chains were sequenced from one sample in a study of blood T cells in healthy people across ages. A second about 7 to 12 cycle PCR used barcoded and J-beta primers. TCRdb re-derived calls from the 5' RACE reads in MiXCR, one entry per CDR3 protein. The data contain 1.5 million to 2 million distinct CDR3 sequences, 28% of them singletons. Sequencing was carried out using blood. Source of these receptors: a woman aged 25 to 39 in good health.

This clonotype was recorded a few times. This rearrangement joins TRBV12-3 or TRBV12-4 to TRBJ2-1, with 7 bases matching TRBD1. V was pared by 6 bases and J by 5 bases, with 10 bases of the junction left unmatched. The CDR3 has 15 amino acids. CDR3: CASSRFQGQNNEQFF. CDR3 coding DNA: TGTGCCAGCAGCCGTTTCCAGGGACAGAACAATGAGCAGTTCTTC.

This clonotype was counted a few times. The chain couples TRBV6-2 or TRBV6-3 to TRBJ2-3, with unresolved D. The germline CDR1 and CDR2 sequences are MNHEY and SVGEGT. V dropped 6 bases and J dropped 6 bases, with 13 bases sitting between them. The CDR3 totals 13 residues. The CDR3 nucleotides read TGTGCCAGCAGATCCTTAGTGTGGGATACGCAGTATTTT. Encoded protein: CASRSLVWDTQYF.

The chain links TRBV12-3 or TRBV12-4 to TRBJ1-2, with a possible D match to TRBD1 (5 bases). This CDR3 has 16 amino acids. Trimming pared 8 bases from V and 0 bases from J, leaving 19 bases between. DNA for the CDR3: TGTGCCAGCGGCCCGGACCCGGGACGGACTAACTATGGCTACACCTTC. It yields the protein CASGPDPGRTNYGYTF.

This clonotype showed up just a few times. This chain links TRBV27 with TRBJ1-1, with D uncertain. Germline CDR1 and CDR2: MNHEY and SMNVEV (reference sequence). The V and J ends lost 7 bases and 2 bases respectively, with 17 bases between them. This CDR3 is built from 15 residues. CDR3 nucleotides: TGTGCCAGCACTAGCTCACCCTCTTTAAACACTGAAGCTTTCTTT. Amino acid sequence: CASTSSPSLNTEAFF.

In this sample, this clonotype turned up many times. The chain joins TRBV29-1 to TRBJ2-4; TRBD1 agrees at 10 bases. J lost 7 bases, V lost 6 bases, and 0 bases had no gene match. CDR1 and CDR2 from the germline V gene are SQVTM and ANQGSEA. There are 11 residues in the CDR3. CDR3: CSVGQGNIQYF. CDR3 sequence (DNA): TGCAGCGTGGGACAGGGGAACATTCAGTACTTC.

The rearrangement uses TRBV20-1 and TRBJ2-1; the D gene could be TRBD1 or TRBD2 (5 bases each). The CDR3 runs 12 residues. Germline V gene lookup returns CDR1 DFQATT and CDR2 SNEGSKA (reference sequence). The ends were cut back, 5 bases at V and 5 bases at J, with 10 bases in the middle. The CDR3 spells CSAALGDNEQFF. The CDR3 bases are TGCAGTGCTGCCCTGGGGGACAATGAGCAGTTCTTC.

This clonotype occurred many times. The chain joins TRBV7-9 to TRBJ1-2, with 7 bases lining up with TRBD1. Germline-derived CDR1 and CDR2 are SEHNR and FQNEAQ (reference sequence). V trimming: 1 base; J trimming: 2 bases; junction bases outside the gene matches: 1. CDR3 length equals 14 residues. The DNA for the CDR3 is TGTGCCAGCAGCTTAGGGGACAGAAACTATGGCTACACCTTC. Protein product: CASSLGDRNYGYTF.

The CDR3 reads CSASTVGSANYGYTF. For the CDR3, the DNA is TGCAGTGCTAGTACAGTGGGGTCCGCTAACTATGGCTACACCTTC. The chain recombines TRBV20-1 with TRBJ1-2; D gene uncertain. Germline CDR1 reads DFQATT; CDR2 reads SNEGSKA (reference sequence). Trimming shortened V by 3 bases and J by 0 bases, and 14 bases separated the two germline ends. The CDR3 loop spans 15 amino acids.

The sample holds many counts of this clonotype. The chain is built from TRBV5-6 and TRBJ2-5; no definite D call. The CDR3 has 13 residues. The V end lost 0 bases, the J end lost 3 bases, and 6 bases lay between the germline ends. CDR1 is SGHDT, CDR2 YYEEEE, per germline. CDR3 in amino acids: CASSLERKETQYF. The CDR3 DNA follows: TGTGCCAGCAGCTTGGAACGGAAAGAGACCCAGTACTTC.

The V and J genes are TRBV6-1 and TRBJ1-5; D ambiguous. This CDR3 comprises 18 residues. The germline V and J ends were trimmed by 6 bases and 3 bases, with 24 bases remaining between them. Looked up from germline, CDR1 is MNHNS and CDR2 is SASEGT. The CDR3 DNA follows: TGTGCCAGCAGCCCAGCAAACCCGGACTTCTTCCCCAATCAGCCCCAGCATTTT. Translated, it gives CASSPANPDFFPNQPQHF.

The V call is TRBV7-2, the J call TRBJ1-5; D may be TRBD1 (6 bases). The CDR3 is 15 residues long. The V end was cut by 0 bases, the J end by 7 bases, with 13 bases between. In germline, CDR1 is SGHTA, CDR2 FQGNSA. The CDR3 loop reads CASSLAGASRQPQHF. The CDR3, as DNA: TGTGCCAGCAGCTTAGCGGGGGCCTCTCGCCAGCCCCAGCATTTT.

The chain combines TRBV29-1 with TRBJ2-5, with D possibly matching TRBD2 (5 bases). The CDR3 runs to 14 residues. Germline lookup yields CDR1 SQVTM and CDR2 ANQGSEA. V was cut by 3 bases and J by 0 bases, with 11 bases left in between. Written as DNA, the CDR3 is TGCAGCGTTGAGGAGGCTTTGTACCAAGAGACCCAGTACTTC. Translated: CSVEEALYQETQYF.